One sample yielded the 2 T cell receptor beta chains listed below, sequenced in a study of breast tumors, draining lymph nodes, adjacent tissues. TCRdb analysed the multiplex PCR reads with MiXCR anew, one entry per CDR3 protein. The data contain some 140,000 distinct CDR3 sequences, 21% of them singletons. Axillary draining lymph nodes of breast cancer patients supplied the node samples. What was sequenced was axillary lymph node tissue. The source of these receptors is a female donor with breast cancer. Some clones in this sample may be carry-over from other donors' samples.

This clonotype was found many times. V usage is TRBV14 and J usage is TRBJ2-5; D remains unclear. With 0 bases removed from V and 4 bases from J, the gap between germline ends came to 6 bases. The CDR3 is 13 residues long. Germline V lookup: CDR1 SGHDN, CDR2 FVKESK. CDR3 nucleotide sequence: TGTGCCAGCAGCCAAGAGGTGGGAGAGACCCAGTACTTC. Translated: CASSQEVGETQYF.

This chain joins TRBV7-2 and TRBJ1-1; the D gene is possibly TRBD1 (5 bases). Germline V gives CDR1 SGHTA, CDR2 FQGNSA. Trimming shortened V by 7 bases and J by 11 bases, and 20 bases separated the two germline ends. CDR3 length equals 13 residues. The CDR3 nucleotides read TGTGCCAGCACCCCCCGGGTGGGGCTTATCGCTTTCTTT. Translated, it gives CASTPRVGLIAFF.